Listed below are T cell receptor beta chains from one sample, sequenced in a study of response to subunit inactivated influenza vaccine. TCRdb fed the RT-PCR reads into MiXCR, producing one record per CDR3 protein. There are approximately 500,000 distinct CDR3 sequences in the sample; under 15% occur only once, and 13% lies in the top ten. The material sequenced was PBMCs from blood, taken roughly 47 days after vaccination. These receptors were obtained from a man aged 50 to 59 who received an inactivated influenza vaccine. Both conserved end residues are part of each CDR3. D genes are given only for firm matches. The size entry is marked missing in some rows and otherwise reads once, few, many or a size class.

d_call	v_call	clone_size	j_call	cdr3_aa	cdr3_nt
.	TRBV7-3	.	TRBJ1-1	CASSTQTNTEAFF	TGTGCCAGCAGCACCCAGACGAACACTGAAGCTTTCTTT
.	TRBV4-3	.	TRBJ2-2	CASSQAPRGMDTGELFF	TGCGCCAGCAGCCAAGCCCCGAGGGGGATGGACACCGGGGAGCTGTTTTTT
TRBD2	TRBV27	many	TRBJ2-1	CASSFYGRANEQFF	TGTGCCAGCAGTTTTTACGGGAGGGCCAATGAGCAGTTCTTC
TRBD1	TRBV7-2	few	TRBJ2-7	CASSLTRGQGYEQYF	TGTGCCAGCAGCTTAACCAGGGGACAGGGCTACGAGCAGTACTTC
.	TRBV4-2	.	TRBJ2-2	CASSQEGVPNTGELFF	TGTGCCAGCAGCCAAGAAGGAGTCCCGAACACCGGGGAGCTGTTTTTT
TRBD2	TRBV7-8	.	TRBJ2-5	CASSWGGQETQYF	TGTGCCAGCAGCTGGGGAGGGCAAGAGACCCAGTACTTC
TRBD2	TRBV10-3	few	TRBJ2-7	CAISERSGGAGEQYF	TGTGCCATCAGTGAGAGAAGCGGGGGCGCAGGGGAGCAGTACTTC
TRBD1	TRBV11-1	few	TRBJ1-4	CASSPRTGDNEKLFF	TGTGCCAGCAGCCCGCGGACAGGCGACAATGAAAAACTGTTTTTT
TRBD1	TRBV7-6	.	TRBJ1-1	CASSPRRIRTGGNTEAFF	TGTGCCAGCAGCCCCCGGCGCATAAGGACAGGGGGTAACACTGAAGCTTTCTTT
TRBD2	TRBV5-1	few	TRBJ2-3	CASSLGTSGPITDTQYF	TGCGCCAGCAGCTTGGGGACTAGCGGACCTATCACAGATACGCAGTATTTT
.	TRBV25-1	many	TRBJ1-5	CASSRFSNQPQHF	TGTGCCAGCAGCAGGTTTAGCAATCAGCCCCAGCATTTT
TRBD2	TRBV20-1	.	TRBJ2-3	CSALGRGNTDTQYF	TGCAGTGCCCTCGGGAGGGGGAACACAGATACGCAGTATTTT
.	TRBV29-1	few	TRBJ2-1	CSVDGATLGNEQFF	TGCAGCGTTGACGGGGCCACATTGGGCAATGAGCAGTTCTTC
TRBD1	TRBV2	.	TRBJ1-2	CASRWTGEGYTF	TGTGCCAGCAGATGGACAGGGGAGGGCTACACCTTC
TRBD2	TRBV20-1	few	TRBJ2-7	CSARGSAGGQYEQYF	TGCAGTGCTAGAGGATCAGCGGGAGGGCAATACGAGCAGTACTTC
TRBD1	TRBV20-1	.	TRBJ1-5	CSAILGTGGMSNQPQHF	TGCAGTGCCATCTTGGGGACAGGGGGCATGAGCAATCAGCCCCAGCATTTT
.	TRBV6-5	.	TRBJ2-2	CASSFSGQTGELFF	TGTGCCAGCAGTTTCTCGGGGCAAACCGGGGAGCTGTTTTTT
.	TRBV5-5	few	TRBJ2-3	CASSRDGDTQYF	TGTGCCAGCAGCCGAGACGGGGATACGCAGTATTTT
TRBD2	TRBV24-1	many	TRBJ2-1	CATSEFPGLASVSYNEQFF	TGTGCCACCAGTGAATTCCCGGGACTAGCTTCCGTCTCCTACAATGAGCAGTTCTTC
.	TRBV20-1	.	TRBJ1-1	CSAVPQGNTEAFF	TGCAGTGCCGTCCCCCAGGGAAACACTGAAGCTTTCTTT
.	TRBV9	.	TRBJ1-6	CASSVDQGRNSPLHF	TGTGCCAGCAGCGTAGATCAGGGGCGTAATTCACCCCTCCACTTT
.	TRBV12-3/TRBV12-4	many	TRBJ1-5	CASSLMGKGGGNQPQHF	TGTGCCAGCAGTTTAATGGGAAAGGGCGGCGGCAATCAGCCCCAGCATTTT
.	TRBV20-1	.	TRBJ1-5	CSRSRDISNQPQHF	TGCAGTAGATCCCGGGACATTAGCAATCAGCCCCAGCATTTT
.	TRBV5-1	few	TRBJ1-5	CASRVDIGNQPQHF	TGCGCCAGCAGAGTGGACATCGGCAATCAGCCCCAGCATTTT
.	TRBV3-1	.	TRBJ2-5	CASSQQDETQYF	TGTGCCAGCAGCCAACAGGATGAGACCCAGTACTTC
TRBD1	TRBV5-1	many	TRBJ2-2	CASSLRDRGTGELFF	TGCGCCAGCAGCTTGAGGGACAGGGGGACCGGGGAGCTGTTTTTT
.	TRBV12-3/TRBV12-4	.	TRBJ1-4	CASSLGGTDYEKLFF	TGTGCCAGCAGTTTAGGCGGGACGGACTATGAAAAACTGTTTTTT
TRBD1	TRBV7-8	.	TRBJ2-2	CASSLALRDRNTGELFF	TGTGCCAGCAGCTTAGCGCTCAGGGACAGGAACACCGGGGAGCTGTTTTTT
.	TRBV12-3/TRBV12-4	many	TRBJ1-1	CASSSRVRGNRAEAFF	TGTGCCAGCAGTTCCCGGGTTAGGGGGAATCGGGCTGAAGCTTTCTTT
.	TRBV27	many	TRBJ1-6	CASSYRSSYNSPLHF	TGTGCCAGCAGCTATCGGAGCTCCTATAATTCACCCCTCCACTTT
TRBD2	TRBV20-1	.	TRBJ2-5	CSARGLAGGVLYF	TGCAGTGCTAGAGGGCTAGCGGGAGGGGTGCTGTACTTC
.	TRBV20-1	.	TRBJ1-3	CSAREGYRDTIYF	TGCAGTGCTAGAGAAGGGTATCGTGACACCATATATTTT
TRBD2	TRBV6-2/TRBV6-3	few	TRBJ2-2	CASIGLAGAGELFF	TGTGCCAGCATAGGACTAGCGGGAGCCGGGGAGCTGTTTTTT
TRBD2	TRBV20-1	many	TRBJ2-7	CSARDRLASSYEQYF	TGCAGTGCTAGAGATCGACTAGCGTCATCCTACGAGCAGTACTTC
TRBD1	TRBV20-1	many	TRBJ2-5	CSARRQGANPETQYF	TGCAGTGCTAGGAGACAGGGGGCGAATCCCGAGACCCAGTACTTC
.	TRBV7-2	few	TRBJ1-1	CASSLAGMFHTEAFF	TGTGCCAGCAGCCTCGCGGGGATGTTCCACACTGAAGCTTTCTTT
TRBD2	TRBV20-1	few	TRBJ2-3	CSARQGLAGGADTQYF	TGCAGTGCTAGACAGGGACTAGCGGGCGGGGCAGATACGCAGTATTTT
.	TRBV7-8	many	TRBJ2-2	CASSLLAQQNTGELFF	TGTGCCAGCAGCTTACTGGCTCAACAGAACACCGGGGAGCTGTTTTTT
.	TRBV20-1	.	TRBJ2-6	CSARPGSGANVLTF	TGCAGTGCTAGACCCGGGTCCGGGGCCAACGTCCTGACTTTC
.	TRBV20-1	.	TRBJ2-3	CSTVSGTSTDTQYF	TGCAGTACCGTGAGTGGGACTAGCACAGATACGCAGTATTTT
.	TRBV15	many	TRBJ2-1	CATSRYRGAGNEQFF	TGTGCCACCAGCAGATATAGGGGAGCGGGCAATGAGCAGTTCTTC
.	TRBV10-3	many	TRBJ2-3	CASGGRATDTQYF	TGTGCCAGCGGGGGCAGAGCCACAGATACGCAGTATTTT
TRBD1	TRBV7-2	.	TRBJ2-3	CASSFGTGFTDTQYF	TGTGCCAGCAGCTTCGGGACAGGTTTTACAGATACGCAGTATTTT
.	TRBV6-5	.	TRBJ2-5	CASSYIISRDAETQYF	TGTGCCAGCAGTTACATTATTTCCCGGGACGCGGAGACCCAGTACTTC
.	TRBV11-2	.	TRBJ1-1	CASSLVRGAHTEAFF	TGTGCCAGCAGCTTAGTCCGAGGGGCCCACACTGAAGCTTTCTTT
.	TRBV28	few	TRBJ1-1	CASSLRRPARTLSKKTEAFF	TGTGCCAGCAGTCTTCGACGCCCCGCGAGGACTCTCTCAAAGAAGACTGAAGCTTTCTTT
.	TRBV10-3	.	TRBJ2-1	CAISDPKVVNEQFF	TGTGCCATCAGTGACCCCAAAGTAGTCAATGAGCAGTTCTTC
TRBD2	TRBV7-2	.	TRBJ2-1	CASSLKAGWEQFF	TGTGCCAGCAGCCTGAAAGCGGGGTGGGAGCAGTTCTTC
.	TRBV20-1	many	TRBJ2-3	CSARGTGNTDTQYF	TGCAGTGCTAGAGGAACCGGAAACACAGATACGCAGTATTTT
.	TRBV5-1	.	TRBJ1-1	CASSPTGTGVMNTEAFF	TGCGCCAGCAGCCCCACCGGGACCGGGGTCATGAACACTGAAGCTTTCTTT
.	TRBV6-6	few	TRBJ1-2	CASRGGANYGYTF	TGTGCCAGCCGCGGAGGCGCTAACTATGGCTACACCTTC
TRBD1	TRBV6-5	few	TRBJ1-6	CASSYSTRTGGVTLHF	TGTGCCAGCAGTTACTCCACCCGGACAGGGGGCGTCACCCTCCACTTT
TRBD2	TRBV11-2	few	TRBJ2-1	CASSARLALVRSGSYNEQFF	TGTGCCAGCAGCGCCCGACTAGCACTAGTCAGGAGCGGGTCCTACAATGAGCAGTTCTTC
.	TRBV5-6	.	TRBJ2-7	CASSGGLLITPYEQYF	TGTGCCAGCAGCGGGGGACTTCTAATAACCCCCTACGAGCAGTACTTC
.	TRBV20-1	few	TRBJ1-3	CSASYRIRNTIYF	TGCAGTGCTAGTTACAGGATTCGGAACACCATATATTTT
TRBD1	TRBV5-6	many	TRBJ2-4	CASSFRLTGVLTKNIQYF	TGTGCCAGCAGCTTTCGCCTTACAGGGGTGTTAACCAAAAACATTCAGTACTTC
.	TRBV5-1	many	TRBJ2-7	CASSSTGQFPFYEQYF	TGCGCCAGCAGCTCGACAGGACAGTTCCCTTTCTACGAGCAGTACTTC